This T cell receptor beta chain was found in a study of response to subunit inactivated influenza vaccine. Findings and caveats of the study: Only a handful of new T cells, the authors suggested, are recruited with each seasonal influenza vaccination.

Germline loops: CDR1 DFQATT, CDR2 SNEGSKA (reference sequence). The CDR3 length is 14 residues. The ends lost 3 bases at V and 0 bases at J; junction bases unmatched: 4. This clonotype turned up a few times. Its antigen is currently unknown. Using its own MiXCR run on the RT-PCR reads, TCRdb lists one record per CDR3 protein. The sample lists about 800,000 distinct CDR3 sequences; 21% were seen once. The chain recombines TRBV20-1 with TRBJ1-1, with 7 bases lining up with TRBD1. The TCR comes from a man aged 45 to 65 who received an inactivated influenza vaccine. The sample in question was PBMCs from blood, obtained approximately 5 days after vaccination. CDR3 in DNA: TGCAGTGCTAGGGCAGGGGGGGTGAACACTGAAGCTTTCTTT. Translation gives CSARAGGVNTEAFF.